This is a list of T cell receptor beta chains from one sample in a study of cytomegalovirus exposure and HLA in healthy donors. TCRdb's table, derived via immunoSEQ multiplex PCR, lists solely in-frame clones and lacks some. The table has about 110,000 clones, around 70% seen once. The sample comprised PBMCs. These receptor sequences come from a man aged 25 to 40 in good health and CMV-seropositive. Both conserved end residues are part of each CDR3. D genes are given only for firm matches. Only part of the rows carry a size: once, few, many, or a class if the clone is expanded.

D: TRBD1
V: TRBV9
size: few
J: TRBJ1-3
DNA: TGTGCCAGCAGCGATCAGCAGGGGGGTGGAAACACCATATATTTT
CDR3: CASSDQQGGGNTIYF

D: NA
V: TRBV5-4
size: NA
J: TRBJ2-3
DNA: TGTGCCAGCAGCCTTGAAGGGGGTCCGGGTCGTACGCAGTATTTT
CDR3: CASSLEGGPGRTQYF

D: TRBD1
V: TRBV7-6
size: few
J: TRBJ1-6
DNA: TGTGCCAGCAGCCCGACAGGGAGCTCCTATAATTCACCCCTCCACTTT
CDR3: CASSPTGSSYNSPLHF

D: TRBD1
V: TRBV27
size: few
J: TRBJ1-1
DNA: TGTGCCAGCAGTTTCACAGGGGGCAGGAGAGCTTTCTTT
CDR3: CASSFTGGRRAFF

D: NA
V: TRBV6-5
size: NA
J: TRBJ2-5
DNA: TGTGCCAGCAGTTACTCAGGAGGGCCCCCTCAAGAGACCCAGTACTTC
CDR3: CASSYSGGPPQETQYF

D: NA
V: TRBV7-9
size: NA
J: TRBJ1-3
DNA: TGTTCCAGCAGCCAAGACTTAGGCTCTGGAAACACCATATATTTT
CDR3: CSSSQDLGSGNTIYF

D: TRBD1
V: TRBV28
size: NA
J: TRBJ1-2
DNA: TGTGCCAGCCTAACGGGACAGAATCATGGCTACACCTTC
CDR3: CASLTGQNHGYTF

D: TRBD1
V: TRBV5-1
size: many
J: TRBJ1-3
DNA: TGCGCCAGCAGTCCACAACAGGGGGGCCTATCTGGAAACACCATATATTTT
CDR3: CASSPQQGGLSGNTIYF

D: NA
V: TRBV18
size: once
J: TRBJ2-6
DNA: TGTGCCAGCTCACCACCAGTTAGCCCTGGGGCCAACGTCCTGACTTTC
CDR3: CASSPPVSPGANVLTF

D: TRBD1
V: TRBV5-6
size: once
J: TRBJ2-7
DNA: TGTGCCAGCAGCGTGGGGACAGGCGCCCCTAATGAGCAGTACTTC
CDR3: CASSVGTGAPNEQYF

D: NA
V: TRBV7-6
size: NA
J: TRBJ2-1
DNA: TGTGCCAGCAGCTTAGGGTGGAGGAACAATGAGCAGTTCTTC
CDR3: CASSLGWRNNEQFF

D: TRBD1
V: TRBV10-1
size: NA
J: TRBJ2-7
DNA: TGCGCCAGCAGCTGGGGACAGGGGCCCTACGAGCAGTACTTC
CDR3: CASSWGQGPYEQYF

D: TRBD1
V: TRBV2
size: few
J: TRBJ1-4
DNA: TGTGCCAGCCTGGGACAGGGGAATGAAAAACTGTTTTTT
CDR3: CASLGQGNEKLFF

D: NA
V: TRBV9
size: NA
J: TRBJ1-1
DNA: TGTGCCAGCAGCCTGGGGAGGTTTATGAACACTGAAGCTTTCTTT
CDR3: CASSLGRFMNTEAFF

D: NA
V: TRBV9
size: NA
J: TRBJ2-3
DNA: TGTGCCAGCAGCGTACAAGCCTTGAGGACGCAGTATTTT
CDR3: CASSVQALRTQYF

D: TRBD1
V: TRBV15
size: NA
J: TRBJ1-4
DNA: TGTGCCACCAGCAGAGACGTCGGGACAGGGGTAATAAGACTGTTTTTT
CDR3: CATSRDVGTGVIRLFF

D: TRBD2
V: TRBV27
size: NA
J: TRBJ2-1
DNA: TGTGCCAGCAGTTTGCGACCCGGTGGACTAGCGGGGGGGTCCCCGCAGTTCTTC
CDR3: CASSLRPGGLAGGSPQFF

D: NA
V: TRBV4-3
size: few
J: TRBJ1-1
DNA: TGCGCCAGCAGCCAAGGATCGAGGGCTCGGACTGAAGCTTTCTTT
CDR3: CASSQGSRARTEAFF

D: TRBD1
V: TRBV19
size: NA
J: TRBJ1-2
DNA: TGTGCCAGTAGGGGGACAGAGGACTATGGCTACACCTTC
CDR3: CASRGTEDYGYTF

D: NA
V: TRBV6-5
size: many
J: TRBJ2-5
DNA: TGTGCCAGCAGTTACTCCCAGGGTCCCGCGGAGACCCAGTACTTC
CDR3: CASSYSQGPAETQYF

D: NA
V: TRBV14
size: once
J: TRBJ2-3
DNA: TGTGCCAGCAGTCGAGGGGGGGGCCGTAACACAGATACGCAGTATTTT
CDR3: CASSRGGGRNTDTQYF

D: NA
V: TRBV4-2
size: NA
J: TRBJ2-5
DNA: TGTGCCAGCGGAGGGACTCTGCAAGAGACCCAGTACTTC
CDR3: CASGGTLQETQYF

D: NA
V: TRBV2
size: NA
J: TRBJ1-1
DNA: TGTGCCACCAAACAGCAGGGGAACACTGAAGCTTTCTTT
CDR3: CATKQQGNTEAFF

D: TRBD2
V: TRBV4-1
size: NA
J: TRBJ2-1
DNA: TGCGCCAGCAGCCGTGGACTAGCGGGGGGGTTGAATGAGCAGTTCTTC
CDR3: CASSRGLAGGLNEQFF

D: NA
V: TRBV18
size: NA
J: TRBJ2-7
DNA: TGTGCCAGCTCAGGACGGAGGGATGGGGAGCAGTACTTC
CDR3: CASSGRRDGEQYF

D: NA
V: TRBV2
size: NA
J: TRBJ1-2
DNA: TGTGCCAGCAGTGGACAGATAACTAACTATGGCTACACCTTC
CDR3: CASSGQITNYGYTF

D: TRBD1
V: TRBV5-1
size: NA
J: TRBJ1-1
DNA: TGCGCCAGCAGCGCCTCAACGGGGACAGGGAAAGCTTTCTTT
CDR3: CASSASTGTGKAFF